These 30 T cell receptor beta chains originate from one sample sequenced in a study of CD8+ T cells in alopecia areata. Treatment defined: oral pan-JAK inhibitor, 5-10 mg twice daily. It was cDNA, reverse transcribed from extracted RNA, that served as the sequencing template. Sequencing was performed with immunoSEQ multiplex PCR; in TCRdb, only in-frame clones are kept and a portion is missing. The sample contains about 160,000 clones, 60% to 75% of which appear only once. Material: CD4+ T cells sorted from blood, obtained at week 24, from a patient treated with tofacitinib. The source of these receptors is a human donor with alopecia areata.

This sequence joins TRBV4-2 and TRBJ1-1; D unresolved. CDR3 length equals 15 residues. Germline lookup yields CDR1 LGHNA and CDR2 YNFKEQ. V was clipped by 0 bases and J by 0 bases, with 8 bases between them. The CDR3 loop reads CASSQDPGVNTEAFF. For the CDR3, the DNA is TGTGCCAGCAGCCAAGATCCCGGGGTGAACACTGAAGCTTTCTTT.

The chain joins TRBV2 to TRBJ2-6, with D hard to call. The CDR3 is made up of 13 amino acids. V shed 6 bases and J shed 0 bases, with 3 bases lying between them. Germline CDR1 SNHLY, CDR2 FYNNEI. The DNA for the CDR3 is TGTGCCAGCAGGGGCTCTGGGGCCAACGTCCTGACTTTC. Residues: CASRGSGANVLTF.

This chain connects TRBV6-5 to TRBJ1-1; D might be TRBD1 (6 bases). Trimming took off 8 bases at V and 1 base at J, with 14 bases between the two ends. CDR3 length equals 14 residues. Germline V gene lookup returns CDR1 MNHEY and CDR2 SVGAGI. CDR3 residues: CASGLLGGNTEAFF. In DNA, the CDR3 is TGTGCCAGCGGATTATTAGGGGGGAACACTGAAGCTTTCTTT.

The rearrangement joins TRBV25-1 to TRBJ1-2; unclear D gene. The germline V and J ends were trimmed by 3 bases and 2 bases, with 7 bases remaining between them. Germline lookup yields CDR1 MGHDK and CDR2 SYGVNS. This CDR3 spans 13 amino acids. The CDR3 DNA is TGTGCCAGCAGTGATGGGCTAAACTATGGCTACACCTTC. Protein sequence: CASSDGLNYGYTF.

This chain connects TRBV12-5 to TRBJ2-1, with D perhaps TRBD1 (5 bases). The CDR3 consists of 13 residues. V shed 5 bases and J shed 9 bases, with 14 bases lying between them. Germline CDR1 LGHNT, CDR2 FRNRAP. The CDR3 sequence is CASGPSARGEQFF. Written as DNA, the CDR3 is TGTGCTAGTGGTCCCTCAGCTAGGGGTGAGCAGTTCTTC. Filled out from reference TRBV12-5 and TRBJ2-1, the complete variable domain reads DARVTQTPRHKVTEMGQEVTMRCQPILGHNTVFWYRQTMMQGLELLAYFRNRAPLDDSGMPKDRFSAEMPDATLATLKIQPSEPRDSAVYFCASGPSARGEQFFGPGTRLTVL.

CDR3 coding DNA: TGTGCCAGCAGCTTCCCGTATTTAGGTGAGCAGTTCTTC. Its translation is CASSFPYLGEQFF. This sequence joins TRBV7-9 and TRBJ2-1, with D hard to call. The V and J ends lost 3 bases and 9 bases respectively, with 12 bases between them. CDR1 SEHNR and CDR2 FQNEAQ come from the germline V gene (reference sequence). This CDR3 has 13 amino acids.

This clone was seen more than once but under ten times. CDR3 sequence (DNA): TGCAGCGTTGTCTTTAGCTCTGGGGCCAACGTCCTGACTTTC. Its translation is CSVVFSSGANVLTF. The chain carries TRBV29-1 and TRBJ2-6; D is undetermined. V lost 4 bases to trimming and J lost 0 bases, with 7 bases between them. This CDR3 has 14 residues. The germline V gene encodes CDR1 SQVTM and CDR2 ANQGSEA.

This clone came up a few times. This chain joins TRBV29-1 and TRBJ1-1; 9 bases align to TRBD1. The V gene's germline CDR1 is SQVTM and CDR2 ANQGSEA. This CDR3 is 13 amino acids long. Trimming removed 3 bases from V and 4 bases from J; junction bases left unmatched: 3. The chain's CDR3 is CSVDQTGGTEAFF. In DNA, the CDR3 is TGCAGCGTTGATCAGACAGGGGGCACTGAAGCTTTCTTT. Supplemented by reference TRBV29-1 and TRBJ1-1, the full variable domain reads SAVISQKPSRDICQRGTSLTIQCQVDSQVTMMFWYRQQPGQSLTLIATANQGSEATYESGFVIDKFPISRPNLTFSTLTVSNMSPEDSSIYLCSVDQTGGTEAFFGQGTRLTVV.

This rearrangement joins TRBV2 to TRBJ2-2, with unresolved D. Germline CDR1 SNHLY, CDR2 FYNNEI. V lost 7 bases and J lost 8, with 17 bases in between. CDR3 length: 14 amino acids. Here the CDR3 DNA reads TGTGCCAGCATGGTTTCTACGGTGCCTGGGGAGCTGTTTTTT. It is translated as CASMVSTVPGELFF.

V usage is TRBV6-5 and J usage is TRBJ1-2; possible D gene TRBD1, 6 bases. The CDR3 covers 15 residues. Germline V gene lookup returns CDR1 MNHEY and CDR2 SVGAGI. The V end was cut by 6 bases, the J end by 3 bases, with 17 bases between. The CDR3 DNA sequence: TGTGCCAGCAGCAACCGAAAAGGACAGCACTATGGCTACACCTTC. Its protein is CASSNRKGQHYGYTF.

V usage is TRBV4-1 and J usage is TRBJ2-7, with D tentatively TRBD1 (5 bases). This CDR3 is built from 15 residues. The V end was cut by 3 bases, the J end by 3 bases, with 15 bases between. CDR1 is MGHRA, CDR2 YSYEKL, per germline. The CDR3 DNA reads TGCGCCAGCAGCCATCCATCGCAGGGAATCTACGAGCAGTACTTC. The encoded protein is CASSHPSQGIYEQYF.

CDR3 region: CASSSLTDTQYF. The CDR3 DNA sequence: TGTGCCAGCAGCTCCCTCACAGATACGCAGTATTTT. This chain links TRBV5-6 with TRBJ2-3; D gene uncertain. The CDR3 is 12 amino acids. Germline loops: CDR1 SGHDT, CDR2 YYEEEE. The V end was cut by 3 bases, the J end by 2 bases, with 4 bases between. The full variable domain, in which reference TRBV5-6 and TRBJ2-3 provide the parts outside the CDR3, is DAGVTQSPTHLIKTRGQQVTLRCSPKSGHDTVSWYQQALGQGPQFIFQYYEEEERQRGNFPDRFSGHQFPNYSSELNVNALLLGDSALYLCASSSLTDTQYFGPGTRLTVL.

V gene TRBV4-2 combines with J gene TRBJ2-2; D is ambiguous. The germline V and J ends were trimmed by 2 bases and 0 bases, with 10 bases remaining between them. Germline values: CDR1 LGHNA, CDR2 YNFKEQ. The length of the CDR3 is 16 residues. CDR3 in DNA: TGTGCCAGCAGCCAAAAGACGGACCCGAACACCGGGGAGCTGTTTTTT. Encoded protein: CASSQKTDPNTGELFF.

This clone was detected a few times. The V and J genes are TRBV30 and TRBJ1-1, with D uncertain. V was pared by 0 bases and J by 4 bases, with 9 bases between. The CDR3 runs to 13 residues. The germline V gene encodes CDR1 GTSNPN and CDR2 SVGIG (reference sequence). CDR3 DNA sequence: TGTGCCTGGAGTGTACGGCATGGCACTGAAGCTTTCTTT. Its protein product is CAWSVRHGTEAFF.

The chain joins TRBV6-5 to TRBJ1-2, with 7 nucleotides matching TRBD1. V gave up 6 bases and J gave up 4 bases; unmatched junction bases: 11. In germline, CDR1 is MNHEY, CDR2 SVGAGI. The CDR3 spans 15 residues. The CDR3 sequence is CASRYLRQGFYGYTF. The CDR3 DNA is TGTGCCAGCAGATACCTTCGACAGGGCTTCTATGGCTACACCTTC.

The chain couples TRBV29-1 to TRBJ2-7; tentatively, D is TRBD1 or TRBD2 (6 bases each). CDR1 and CDR2 (germline): SQVTM, ANQGSEA. CDR3 length: 13 residues. V was shortened by 4 bases and J by 5 bases, with 15 bases between the two germline ends. The CDR3 region is CSVVRGLSDEQYF. The CDR3 coding sequence is TGCAGCGTTGTACGGGGGCTAAGCGACGAGCAGTACTTC.

The CDR3 DNA is TGTGCCACCAGCCTGCTGGGAGGGGAGCTGTTTTTT. Protein sequence: CATSLLGGELFF. The genes are TRBV15 and TRBJ2-2; D call uncertain. The germline V and J ends were trimmed by 5 bases and 8 bases, with 9 bases remaining between them. CDR1 and CDR2 from the germline V gene are LNHNV and YYDKDF (reference sequence). The CDR3 contains 12 residues.

In this sample, this clone turned up a few times. The chain is built from TRBV7-9 and TRBJ2-3, with D possibly called TRBD1 or TRBD2 (5 bases each). The ends were cut back, 6 bases at V and 2 bases at J, with 15 bases in the middle. CDR1 SEHNR and CDR2 FQNEAQ come from the germline V gene (reference sequence). CDR3 length equals 15 residues. CDR3 nucleotide sequence: TGTGCCAGCAGTCCACTTCCGGGGCTCACAGATACGCAGTATTTT. It is translated as CASSPLPGLTDTQYF.

V gene TRBV9 combines with J gene TRBJ1-2; unclear D gene. Trimming pared 0 bases from V and 6 bases from J, leaving 9 bases between. CDR3 length: 13 residues. Germline V lookup: CDR1 SGDLS, CDR2 YYNGEE. The CDR3 loop is CASSVDPEDGYTF. In nucleotides, the CDR3 is TGTGCCAGCAGCGTAGATCCGGAGGATGGCTACACCTTC.

CDR3 nucleotide sequence: TGCGCCAGCAGCTTGGATCCCCGGGACTCTGGGGCCAACGTCCTGACTTTC. This sequence encodes CASSLDPRDSGANVLTF. The gene calls are TRBV5-1 and TRBJ2-6; D might be TRBD2 (5 bases). The CDR3 contains 17 residues. Trimming shortened V by 0 bases and J by 0 bases, and 10 bases separated the two germline ends. Per the germline V gene, CDR1 is SGHRS and CDR2 is YFSETQ. Looking up the rest from reference TRBV5-1 and TRBJ2-6 gives the full variable domain: KAGVTQTPRYLIKTRGQQVTLSCSPISGHRSVSWYQQTPGQGLQFLFEYFSETQRNKGNFPGRFSGRQFSNSRSEMNVSTLELGDSALYLCASSLDPRDSGANVLTFGAGSRLTVL.

The chain recombines TRBV5-1 with TRBJ2-3, with unresolved D. Trimming removed 4 bases from V and 4 bases from J, with 7 bases in between. This CDR3 spans 12 amino acids. CDR1 and CDR2 from the germline V gene are SGHRS and YFSETQ. The CDR3 sequence is CASSHRSDTQYF. CDR3 coding DNA: TGCGCCAGCAGCCATAGGTCAGATACGCAGTATTTT.

There are a few counts of this clone. This sequence joins TRBV6-5 and TRBJ1-2; 11 nucleotides line up with TRBD1. The CDR3 length is 14 residues. V lost 6 bases and J lost 2; bases outside the gene matches: 2. Germline V gene lookup returns CDR1 MNHEY and CDR2 SVGAGI. The CDR3 here is CASRRDRGNYGYTF. DNA of the CDR3: TGTGCCAGCAGAAGGGACAGGGGGAACTATGGCTACACCTTC.

This clone came up a few times. The chain carries TRBV5-1 and TRBJ2-7; no reliable D call. CDR3 length: 16 amino acids. Trimming stripped 0 bases from V and 2 bases from J, with 15 bases between. CDR1 SGHRS and CDR2 YFSETQ come from the germline V gene. In nucleotides, the CDR3 is TGCGCCAGCAGCTTGGGAGCCAAGGATGGGACCTACGAGCAGTACTTC. Its protein product is CASSLGAKDGTYEQYF. The full variable domain, its missing parts supplied by reference TRBV5-1 and TRBJ2-7, is KAGVTQTPRYLIKTRGQQVTLSCSPISGHRSVSWYQQTPGQGLQFLFEYFSETQRNKGNFPGRFSGRQFSNSRSEMNVSTLELGDSALYLCASSLGAKDGTYEQYFGPGTRLTVT.

The chain uses TRBV5-1 and TRBJ2-7; D possibly corresponds to TRBD2 (5 bases). Trimming removed 0 bases at V and 0 bases at J, with 16 bases between. The germline CDR1 and CDR2 sequences are SGHRS and YFSETQ. The CDR3 spans 17 residues. CDR3 bases: TGCGCCAGCAGCTTGGTGGGGATCCTAGCAGTCTCCTACGAGCAGTACTTC. Translation: CASSLVGILAVSYEQYF.

The chain is built from TRBV11-1 and TRBJ1-2; D gene ambiguous. The length of the CDR3 is 14 residues. Germline V lookup: CDR1 SGHAT, CDR2 FQDESV (reference sequence). The V end was cut by 5 bases, the J end by 4 bases, with 14 bases between. CDR3 loop: CASSPRGIFYGYTF. The CDR3 coding sequence is TGTGCCAGCAGCCCGAGAGGGATCTTCTATGGCTACACCTTC.

This chain connects TRBV15 to TRBJ2-7; D is unclear. CDR3 size: 14 residues. Per the germline V gene, CDR1 is LNHNV and CDR2 is YYDKDF (reference sequence). The V and J ends lost 1 base and 2 bases respectively, with 9 bases between them. The CDR3 DNA reads TGTGCCACCAGCAGAGGTGAGGACCCCTACGAGCAGTACTTC. Its protein is CATSRGEDPYEQYF.

The chain has TRBV2 and TRBJ1-2; D is possibly TRBD1 (6 bases). Germline-derived CDR1 and CDR2 are SNHLY and FYNNEI. The V gene lost 2 bases and the J gene lost 7 bases, with 14 bases spanning the gap. The CDR3 sequence is 14 residues long. In DNA form, the CDR3 reads TGTGCCAGCAGTGAAACGACAGGCTACTCTGGCTACACCTTC. Its protein is CASSETTGYSGYTF.

The chain combines TRBV7-9 with TRBJ2-3; the match to TRBD1 covers 7 bases. This CDR3 spans 17 amino acids. CDR1 and CDR2 from the germline V gene are SEHNR and FQNEAQ (reference sequence). J gave up 0 bases and V 5 bases, and 11 bases lay outside the gene matches. The CDR3 DNA follows: TGTGCCAGCAGCCGAAACAGGGGACAAACTAGCACAGATACGCAGTATTTT. Residues: CASSRNRGQTSTDTQYF.

By proportion, this clone is medium-sized. This sample also contains other DNA sequences that code for the same CDR3. V and J are TRBV7-2 and TRBJ2-3; D ambiguous. The CDR3 runs to 12 residues. Germline CDR1 is SGHTA and CDR2 is FQGNSA. V lost 3 bases to trimming and J lost 8 bases, with 9 bases between them. The CDR3 reads CASSLFPGTQYF. The CDR3 DNA follows: TGTGCCAGCAGCTTGTTCCCCGGTACGCAGTATTTT. The full variable domain, in which reference TRBV7-2 and TRBJ2-3 provide the parts outside the CDR3, is GAGVSQSPSNKVTEKGKDVELRCDPISGHTALYWYRQSLGQGLEFLIYFQGNSAPDKSGLPSDRFSAERTGGSVSTLTIQRTQQEDSAVYLCASSLFPGTQYFGPGTRLTVL.

This clone has only a few counts. The rearrangement uses TRBV6-6 and TRBJ1-2; the D gene is possibly TRBD1 (5 bases). Trimming took 7 bases from V and 3 from J, leaving 12 bases between them. The CDR3 loop spans 13 amino acids. Germline CDR1 MNHNY, CDR2 SVGAGI (reference sequence). The CDR3 region has the DNA TGTGCCAGCAATCAGGGAACTCACTATGGCTACACCTTC. It is translated as CASNQGTHYGYTF.